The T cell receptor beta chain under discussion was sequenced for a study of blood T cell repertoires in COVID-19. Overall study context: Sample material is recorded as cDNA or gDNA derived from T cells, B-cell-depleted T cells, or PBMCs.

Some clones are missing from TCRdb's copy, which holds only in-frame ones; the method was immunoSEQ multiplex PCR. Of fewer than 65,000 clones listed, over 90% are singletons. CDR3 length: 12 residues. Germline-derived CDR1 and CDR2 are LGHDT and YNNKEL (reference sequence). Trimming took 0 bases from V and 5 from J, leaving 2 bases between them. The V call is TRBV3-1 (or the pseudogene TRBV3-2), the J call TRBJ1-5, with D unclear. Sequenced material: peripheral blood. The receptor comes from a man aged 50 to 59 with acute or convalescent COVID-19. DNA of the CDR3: TGTGCCAGCAGCCAAGACGATCAGCCCCAGCATTTT. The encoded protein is CASSQDDQPQHF.